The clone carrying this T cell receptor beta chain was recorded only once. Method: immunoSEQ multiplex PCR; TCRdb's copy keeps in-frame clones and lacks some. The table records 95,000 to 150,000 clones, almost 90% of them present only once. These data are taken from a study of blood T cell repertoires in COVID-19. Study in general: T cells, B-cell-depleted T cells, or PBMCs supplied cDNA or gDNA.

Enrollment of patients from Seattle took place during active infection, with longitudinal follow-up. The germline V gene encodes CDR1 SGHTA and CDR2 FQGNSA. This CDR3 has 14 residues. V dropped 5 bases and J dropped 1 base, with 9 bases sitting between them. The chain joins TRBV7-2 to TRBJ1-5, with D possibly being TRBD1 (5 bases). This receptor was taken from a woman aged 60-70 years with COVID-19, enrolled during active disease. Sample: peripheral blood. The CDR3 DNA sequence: TGTGCCAGCAGCGCCACAGGCAGCAATCAGCCCCAGCATTTT. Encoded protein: CASSATGSNQPQHF.